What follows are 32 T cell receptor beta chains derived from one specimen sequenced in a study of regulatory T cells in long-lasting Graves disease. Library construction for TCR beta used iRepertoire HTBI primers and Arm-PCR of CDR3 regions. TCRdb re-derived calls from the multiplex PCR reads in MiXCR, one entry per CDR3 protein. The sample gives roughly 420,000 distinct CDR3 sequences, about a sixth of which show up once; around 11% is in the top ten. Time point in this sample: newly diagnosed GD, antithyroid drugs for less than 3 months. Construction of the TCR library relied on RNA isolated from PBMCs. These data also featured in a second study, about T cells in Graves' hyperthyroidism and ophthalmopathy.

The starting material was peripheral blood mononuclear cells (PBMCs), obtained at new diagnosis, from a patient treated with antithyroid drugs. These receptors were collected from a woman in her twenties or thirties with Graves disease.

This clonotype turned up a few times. CDR3: CAITGTGTYGYTF. Here the CDR3 DNA reads TGTGCCATCACCGGGACAGGGACCTATGGCTACACCTTC. The rearrangement joins TRBV10-3 to TRBJ1-2; 9 positions agree with TRBD1. Trimming cost V 7 bases and J 4 bases; bases outside gene matches: 4. Germline V lookup: CDR1 ENHRY, CDR2 SYGVKD. The CDR3 spans 13 residues.

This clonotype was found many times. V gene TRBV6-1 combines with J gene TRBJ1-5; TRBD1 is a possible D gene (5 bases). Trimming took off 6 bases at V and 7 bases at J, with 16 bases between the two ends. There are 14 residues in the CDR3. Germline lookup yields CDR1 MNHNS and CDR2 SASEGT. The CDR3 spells CASRPGTVIQPQHF. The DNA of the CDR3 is TGTGCCAGCAGGCCGGGGACGGTGATCCAGCCCCAGCATTTT.

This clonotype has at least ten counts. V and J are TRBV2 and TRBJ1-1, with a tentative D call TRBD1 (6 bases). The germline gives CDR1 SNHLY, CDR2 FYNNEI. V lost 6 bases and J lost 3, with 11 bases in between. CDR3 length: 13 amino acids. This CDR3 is CASSPGHYTEAFF. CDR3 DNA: TGTGCCAGCAGCCCGGGACACTACACTGAAGCTTTCTTT.

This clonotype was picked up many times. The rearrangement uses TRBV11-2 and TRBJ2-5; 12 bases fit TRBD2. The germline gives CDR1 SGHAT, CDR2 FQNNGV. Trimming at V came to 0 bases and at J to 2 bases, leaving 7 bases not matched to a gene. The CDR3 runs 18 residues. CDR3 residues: CASSLDSTSGRPQETQYF. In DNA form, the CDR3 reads TGTGCCAGCAGCTTAGATTCAACTAGCGGGAGGCCACAAGAGACCCAGTACTTC.

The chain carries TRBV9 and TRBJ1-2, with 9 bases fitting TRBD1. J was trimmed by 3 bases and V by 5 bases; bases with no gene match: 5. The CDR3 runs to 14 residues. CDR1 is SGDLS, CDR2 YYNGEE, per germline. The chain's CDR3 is CASRKTGGDYGYTF. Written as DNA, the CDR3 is TGTGCCAGCAGAAAAACAGGGGGCGACTATGGCTACACCTTC.

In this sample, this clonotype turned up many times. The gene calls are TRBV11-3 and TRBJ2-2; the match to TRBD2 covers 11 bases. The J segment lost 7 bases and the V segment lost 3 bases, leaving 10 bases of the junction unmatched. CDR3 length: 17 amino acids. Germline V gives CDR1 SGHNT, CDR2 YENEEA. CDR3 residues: CASSLDIAGGPVGELFF. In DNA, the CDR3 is TGTGCCAGCAGCTTGGACATAGCGGGAGGGCCGGTCGGGGAGCTGTTTTTT.

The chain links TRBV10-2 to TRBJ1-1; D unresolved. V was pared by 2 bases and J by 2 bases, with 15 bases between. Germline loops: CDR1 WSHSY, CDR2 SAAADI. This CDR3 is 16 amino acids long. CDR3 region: CASSENRGRGNTEAFF. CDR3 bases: TGCGCCAGCAGTGAGAATCGAGGGAGAGGAAACACTGAAGCTTTCTTT.

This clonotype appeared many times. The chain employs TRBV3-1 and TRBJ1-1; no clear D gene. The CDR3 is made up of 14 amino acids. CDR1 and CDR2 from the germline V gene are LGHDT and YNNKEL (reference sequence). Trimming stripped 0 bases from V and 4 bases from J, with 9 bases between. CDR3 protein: CASSQDLASTEAFF. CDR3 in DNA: TGTGCCAGCAGCCAAGATCTGGCCAGCACTGAAGCTTTCTTT.

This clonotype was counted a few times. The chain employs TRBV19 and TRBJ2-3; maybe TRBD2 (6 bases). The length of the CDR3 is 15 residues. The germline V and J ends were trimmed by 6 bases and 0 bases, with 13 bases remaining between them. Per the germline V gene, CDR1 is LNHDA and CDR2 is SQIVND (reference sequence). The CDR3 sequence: CASSLIAASTDTQYF. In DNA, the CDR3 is TGTGCCAGTAGCTTAATAGCGGCTAGCACAGATACGCAGTATTTT.

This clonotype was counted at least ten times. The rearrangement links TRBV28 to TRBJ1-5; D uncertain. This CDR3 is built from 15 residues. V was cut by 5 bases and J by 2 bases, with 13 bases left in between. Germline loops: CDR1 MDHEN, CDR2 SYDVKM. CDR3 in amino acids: CASSGYTEGNQPQHF. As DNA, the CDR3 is TGTGCCAGCAGTGGATATACGGAGGGCAATCAGCCCCAGCATTTT.

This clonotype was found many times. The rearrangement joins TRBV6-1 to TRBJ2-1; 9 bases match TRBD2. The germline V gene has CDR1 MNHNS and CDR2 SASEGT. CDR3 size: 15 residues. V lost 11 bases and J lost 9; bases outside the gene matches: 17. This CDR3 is CASYGRSGSSGEQFF. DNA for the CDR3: TGTGCCTCCTACGGGCGTAGCGGGAGCTCGGGTGAGCAGTTCTTC.

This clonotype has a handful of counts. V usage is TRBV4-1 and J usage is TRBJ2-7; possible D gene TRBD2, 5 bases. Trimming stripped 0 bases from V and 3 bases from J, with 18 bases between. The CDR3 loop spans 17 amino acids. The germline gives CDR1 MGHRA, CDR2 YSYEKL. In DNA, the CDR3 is TGCGCCAGCAGCCAAGAGGGAACGGGCGGGTTCTACTACGAGCAGTACTTC. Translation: CASSQEGTGGFYYEQYF.

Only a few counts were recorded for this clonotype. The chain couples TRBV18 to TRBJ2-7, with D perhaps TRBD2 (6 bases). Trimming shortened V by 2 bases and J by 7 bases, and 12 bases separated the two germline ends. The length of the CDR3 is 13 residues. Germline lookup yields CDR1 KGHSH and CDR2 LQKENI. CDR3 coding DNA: TGTGCCAGCTCACCAGGGACTTTGGGGGAGCAGTACTTC. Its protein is CASSPGTLGEQYF.

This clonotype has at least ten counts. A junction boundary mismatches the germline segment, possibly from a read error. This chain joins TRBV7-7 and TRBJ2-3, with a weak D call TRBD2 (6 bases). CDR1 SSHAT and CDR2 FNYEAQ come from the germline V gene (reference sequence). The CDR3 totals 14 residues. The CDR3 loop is CASSRLEFTDTQYF. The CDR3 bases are TGTGCTAGCAGCCGACTAGAATTCACAGATACGCAGTATTTT.

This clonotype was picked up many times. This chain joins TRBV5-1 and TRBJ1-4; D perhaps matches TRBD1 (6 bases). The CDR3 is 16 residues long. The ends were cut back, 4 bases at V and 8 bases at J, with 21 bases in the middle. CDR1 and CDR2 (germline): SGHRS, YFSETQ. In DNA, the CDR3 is TGCGCCAGCAGCAAGGGACTAGGGGGGAGCGAAGAAAAACTGTTTTTT. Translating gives CASSKGLGGSEEKLFF.

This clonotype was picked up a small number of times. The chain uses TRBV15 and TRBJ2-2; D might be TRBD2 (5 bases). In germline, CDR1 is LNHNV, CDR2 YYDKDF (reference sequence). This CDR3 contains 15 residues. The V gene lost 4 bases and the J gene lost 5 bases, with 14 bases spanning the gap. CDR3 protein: CATSNKLDGTGELFF. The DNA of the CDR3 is TGTGCCACCAGCAATAAACTAGATGGAACCGGGGAGCTGTTTTTT.

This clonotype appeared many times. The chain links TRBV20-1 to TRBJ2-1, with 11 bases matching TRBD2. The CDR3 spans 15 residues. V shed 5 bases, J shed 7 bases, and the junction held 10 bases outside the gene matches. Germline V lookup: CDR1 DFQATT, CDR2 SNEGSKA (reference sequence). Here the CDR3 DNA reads TGCAGTGCTTACAAGGGGACTAGCGGAACGAATGAGCAGTTCTTC. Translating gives CSAYKGTSGTNEQFF.

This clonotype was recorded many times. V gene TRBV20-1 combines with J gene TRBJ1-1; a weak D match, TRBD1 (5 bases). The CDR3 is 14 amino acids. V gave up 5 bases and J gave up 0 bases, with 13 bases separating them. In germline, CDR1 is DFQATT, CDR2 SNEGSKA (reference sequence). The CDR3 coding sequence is TGCAGTGCTTCTCAGGGTCTCATGAACACTGAAGCTTTCTTT. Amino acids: CSASQGLMNTEAFF.

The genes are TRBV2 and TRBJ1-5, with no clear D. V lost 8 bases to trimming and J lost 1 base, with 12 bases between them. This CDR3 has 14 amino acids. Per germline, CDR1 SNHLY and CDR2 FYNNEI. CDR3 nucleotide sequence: TGTGCCAGCGGAAAGGACGGAAGCAATCAGCCCCAGCATTTT. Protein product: CASGKDGSNQPQHF.

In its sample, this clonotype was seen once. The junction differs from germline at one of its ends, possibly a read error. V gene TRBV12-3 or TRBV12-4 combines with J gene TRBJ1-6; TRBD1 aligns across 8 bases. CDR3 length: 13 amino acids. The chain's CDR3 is CAGSPTGGSPLHF. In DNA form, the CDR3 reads TGTGCCGGCAGTCCAACAGGGGGTTCACCCCTCCACTTT.

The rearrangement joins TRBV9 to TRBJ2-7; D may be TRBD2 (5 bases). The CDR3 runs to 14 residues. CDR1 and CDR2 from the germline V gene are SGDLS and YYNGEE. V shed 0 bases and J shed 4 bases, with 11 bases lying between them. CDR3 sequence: CASSVGERAYEQYF. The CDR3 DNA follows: TGTGCCAGCAGCGTAGGGGAGAGGGCGTACGAGCAGTACTTC.

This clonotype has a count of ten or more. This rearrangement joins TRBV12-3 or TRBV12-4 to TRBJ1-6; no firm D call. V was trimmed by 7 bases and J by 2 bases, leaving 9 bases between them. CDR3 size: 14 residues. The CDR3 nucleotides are TGTGCCAGCACCCTCAGGCCCTATAATTCACCCCTCCACTTT. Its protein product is CASTLRPYNSPLHF.

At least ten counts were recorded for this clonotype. In DNA form, the CDR3 reads TGTGCCAGCCTGAACGCGGGAGCTCGAAATGAGCAGTTCTTC. Its protein is CASLNAGARNEQFF. V and J are TRBV7-9 and TRBJ2-1; 7 bases line up with TRBD2. CDR3 size: 14 residues. The V gene's germline CDR1 is SEHNR and CDR2 FQNEAQ (reference sequence). The trim removed 8 bases at V and 7 bases at J, leaving 11 bases unmatched. Full variable domain (remainder filled in from reference TRBV7-9 and TRBJ2-1): DTGVSQNPRHKITKRGQNVTFRCDPISEHNRLYWYRQTLGQGPEFLTYFQNEAQLEKSRLLSDRFSAERPKGSFSTLEIQRTEQGDSAMYLCASLNAGARNEQFFGPGTRLTVL.

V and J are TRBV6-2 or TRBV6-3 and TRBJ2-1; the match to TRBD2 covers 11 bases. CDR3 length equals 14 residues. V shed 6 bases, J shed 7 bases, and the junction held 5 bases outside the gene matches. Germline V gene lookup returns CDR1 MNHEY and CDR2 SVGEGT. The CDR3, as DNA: TGTGCCAGCAGACAACTAGCGGGAGCTAATGAGCAGTTCTTC. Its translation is CASRQLAGANEQFF.

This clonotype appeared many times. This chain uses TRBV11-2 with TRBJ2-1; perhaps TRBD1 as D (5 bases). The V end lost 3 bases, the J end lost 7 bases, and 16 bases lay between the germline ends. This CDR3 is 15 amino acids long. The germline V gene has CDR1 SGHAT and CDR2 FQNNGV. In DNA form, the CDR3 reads TGTGCCAGCAGCTTGGGGCCAAATGTGGAGAATGAGCAGTTCTTC. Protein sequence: CASSLGPNVENEQFF.

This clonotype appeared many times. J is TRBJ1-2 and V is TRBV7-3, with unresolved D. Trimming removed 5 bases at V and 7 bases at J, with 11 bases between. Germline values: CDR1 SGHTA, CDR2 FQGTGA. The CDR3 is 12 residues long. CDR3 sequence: CASSQAGSGYTF. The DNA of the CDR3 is TGTGCCAGCAGCCAGGCCGGAAGTGGCTACACCTTC.

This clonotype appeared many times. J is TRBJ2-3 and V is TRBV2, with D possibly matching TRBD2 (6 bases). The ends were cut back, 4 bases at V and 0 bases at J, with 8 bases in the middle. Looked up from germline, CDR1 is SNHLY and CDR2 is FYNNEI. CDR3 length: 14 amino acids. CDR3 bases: TGTGCCAGCAGTGGAAGCGGGAGCACAGATACGCAGTATTTT. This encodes CASSGSGSTDTQYF.

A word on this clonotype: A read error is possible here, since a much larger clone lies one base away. The CDR3 reads CASSQESGQNTGELFF. The DNA for the CDR3 is TGCGCCAGCAGCCAAGAGTCAGGGCAGAACACCGGGGAGCTGTTTTTT. The chain carries TRBV4-1 and TRBJ2-2, with a tentative D call TRBD1 (5 bases). The length of the CDR3 is 16 residues. The V gene's germline CDR1 is MGHRA and CDR2 YSYEKL. V was pared by 0 bases and J by 1 base, with 9 bases between.

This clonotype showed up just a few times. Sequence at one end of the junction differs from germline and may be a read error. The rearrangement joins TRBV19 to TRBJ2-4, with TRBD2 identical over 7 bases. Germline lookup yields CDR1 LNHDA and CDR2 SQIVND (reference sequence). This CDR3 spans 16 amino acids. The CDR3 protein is CASSITGGRGGNTQYF. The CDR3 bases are TGTGCCAGTAGTATCACGGGCGGGAGAGGCGGGAACACTCAGTACTTC.

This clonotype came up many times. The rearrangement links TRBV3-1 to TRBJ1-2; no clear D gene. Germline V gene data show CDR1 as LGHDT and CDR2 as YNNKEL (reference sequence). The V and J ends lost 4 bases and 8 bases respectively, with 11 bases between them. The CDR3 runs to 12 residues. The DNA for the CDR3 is TGTGCCAGCAGCCCGCGGACGGGAGGCTACACCTTC. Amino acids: CASSPRTGGYTF.

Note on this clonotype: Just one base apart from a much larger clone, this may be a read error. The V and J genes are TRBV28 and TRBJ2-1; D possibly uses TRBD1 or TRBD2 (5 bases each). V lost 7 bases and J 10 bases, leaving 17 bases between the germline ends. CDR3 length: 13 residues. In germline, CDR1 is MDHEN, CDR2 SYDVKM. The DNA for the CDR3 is TGTGCCAGCACCAGCTCCCCACGGGGCGAGCAGTTCTTC. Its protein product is CASTSSPRGEQFF.

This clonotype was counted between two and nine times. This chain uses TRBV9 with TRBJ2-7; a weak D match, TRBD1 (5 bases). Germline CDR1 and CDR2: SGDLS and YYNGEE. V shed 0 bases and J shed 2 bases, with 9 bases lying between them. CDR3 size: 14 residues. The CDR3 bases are TGTGCCAGCAGCGTAGGCAGGGTCACCTACGAGCAGTACTTC. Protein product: CASSVGRVTYEQYF. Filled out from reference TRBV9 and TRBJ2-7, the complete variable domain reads DSGVTQTPKHLITATGQRVTLRCSPRSGDLSVYWYQQSLDQGLQFLIQYYNGEERAKGNILERFSAQQFPDLHSELNLSSLELGDSALYFCASSVGRVTYEQYFGPGTRLTVT.